A single sample is the source of the 15 T cell receptor beta chains below, sequenced in a study of CD8 T cells in ankylosing spondylitis. Whole-study results and caveats: A TCR beta motif of about eight highly homologous variants seemed to mark ankylosing spondylitis blood.

The antigens for these receptors are not known. One entry per CDR3 protein results from TCRdb running MiXCR on the 5' RACE reads. The table shows about 450,000 distinct CDR3 sequences, with 26% occurring only once. The material sequenced was blood, either unsorted or a sorted T cell fraction (not recorded which). These receptors were collected from a male donor with ankylosing spondylitis.

The chain uses TRBV18 and TRBJ2-7; TRBD1 matches at 7 bases. From germline, CDR1 is KGHSH and CDR2 LQKENI. This CDR3 is 15 amino acids long. The junction had 11 bases not matched to a gene; V was cut back by 2 bases and J by 7 bases. Here the CDR3 reads CASSPTRTGVGEQYF. As DNA, the CDR3 is TGTGCCAGCTCACCAACTCGGACAGGTGTGGGGGAGCAGTACTTC.

V is TRBV7-9 and J is TRBJ2-5; 8 bases match TRBD1. Per the germline V gene, CDR1 is SEHNR and CDR2 is FQNEAQ (reference sequence). The CDR3 totals 16 residues. With V trimmed by 2 bases and J by 5 bases, 10 bases remained unmatched. CDR3 protein: CASSLLGQGSGETQYF. The CDR3, as DNA: TGTGCCAGCAGCTTATTAGGACAGGGTTCGGGGGAGACCCAGTACTTC.

The V call is TRBV7-6, the J call TRBJ2-2; TRBD2 agrees at 8 bases. The CDR3 has 15 amino acids. Germline loops: CDR1 SGHVS, CDR2 FNYEAQ. V was clipped by 6 bases and J by 7 bases; unmatched bases: 10. The CDR3 coding sequence is TGTGCCAGCAGACTCCTAGCGGGTGAAGGCGGGGAGCTGTTTTTT. This sequence encodes CASRLLAGEGGELFF.

CDR3 sequence reads: CASSLAGAGSYEQYV. The CDR3 DNA follows: TGTGCCAGCAGCTTAGCAGGGGCAGGCTCCTACGAGCAGTACGTC. This chain links TRBV7-9 with TRBJ2-7, with D possibly being TRBD1 (5 bases). Trimming stripped 0 bases from V and 0 bases from J, with 9 bases between. The CDR3 runs to 15 residues. CDR1 is SEHNR and CDR2 is FQNEAQ in the germline V gene (reference sequence).

The CDR3: CASSSVLGTYNEQFF. The CDR3 DNA is TGTGCCAGCAGCTCCGTCCTTGGGACCTACAATGAGCAGTTCTTC. The V gene is TRBV5-6, the J gene TRBJ2-1; D ambiguous. The germline V and J ends were trimmed by 3 bases and 2 bases, with 12 bases remaining between them. CDR1 and CDR2 from the germline V gene are SGHDT and YYEEEE. The CDR3 contains 15 residues. The full variable domain, completed using reference TRBV5-6 and TRBJ2-1, is DAGVTQSPTHLIKTRGQQVTLRCSPKSGHDTVSWYQQALGQGPQFIFQYYEEEERQRGNFPDRFSGHQFPNYSSELNVNALLLGDSALYLCASSSVLGTYNEQFFGPGTRLTVL.

This clonotype was picked up a small number of times. The V gene is TRBV4-1, the J gene TRBJ2-3; possibly TRBD2 for D (6 bases). CDR3 size: 15 residues. The ends were cut back, 4 bases at V and 5 bases at J, with 16 bases in the middle. The V gene's germline CDR1 is MGHRA and CDR2 YSYEKL. The CDR3 loop is CASSLRWEDGDTQYF. Written as DNA, the CDR3 is TGCGCCAGCAGCCTCCGTTGGGAGGATGGAGATACGCAGTATTTT.

The V call is TRBV12-5, the J call TRBJ1-5; D call uncertain. Germline V gene lookup returns CDR1 LGHNT and CDR2 FRNRAP. Trimming took 3 bases from V and 5 from J, leaving 8 bases between them. The CDR3 is 13 amino acids. The DNA for the CDR3 is TGTGCTAGTGGTTTCCGGGAGGATCAGCCCCAGCATTTT. Its protein is CASGFREDQPQHF.

The V gene is TRBV2, the J gene TRBJ2-5, with 11 bases matching TRBD1. J lost 6 bases, V lost 3 bases, and 9 bases had no gene match. Germline V lookup: CDR1 SNHLY, CDR2 FYNNEI. This CDR3 spans 16 amino acids. CDR3 in amino acids: CASSESGQGVAQTQYF. Here the CDR3 DNA reads TGTGCCAGCAGTGAGTCGGGACAGGGGGTCGCACAGACCCAGTACTTC.

The rearrangement uses TRBV20-1 and TRBJ2-1; 10 bases agree with TRBD2. The CDR3 extends over 13 amino acids. The trim removed 0 bases at V and 12 bases at J, leaving 5 bases unmatched. The germline CDR1 and CDR2 sequences are DFQATT and SNEGSKA (reference sequence). The chain's CDR3 is CSARDLAGAAQFF. As DNA, the CDR3 is TGCAGTGCTAGAGATCTAGCGGGGGCTGCGCAGTTCTTC.

This clonotype occurred a few times. The gene calls are TRBV3-1 and TRBJ2-1; 14 nucleotides align to TRBD2. CDR3 length: 17 amino acids. Germline V gene lookup returns CDR1 LGHDT and CDR2 YNNKEL (reference sequence). Trimming at V came to 0 bases and at J to 9 bases, leaving 7 bases not matched to a gene. The CDR3 DNA is TGTGCCAGCAGCCAAGATCTCGGGACTAGCGGGAGTGGTGAGCAGTTCTTC. Translation gives CASSQDLGTSGSGEQFF.

The chain is built from TRBV19 and TRBJ1-5, with 8 bases fitting TRBD1. V lost 5 bases to trimming and J lost 3 bases; unmatched junction nucleotides: 6. Germline V gives CDR1 LNHDA, CDR2 SQIVND (reference sequence). The CDR3 has 15 amino acids. The CDR3, as DNA: TGTGCCAGTAGTGGACAGGGAGGGGACAATCAGCCCCAGCATTTT. Amino acid sequence: CASSGQGGDNQPQHF.

This clonotype came up a few times. The gene calls are TRBV20-1 and TRBJ2-2; no firm D call. V shed 3 bases and J shed 0 bases, with 14 bases lying between them. Germline V gene data show CDR1 as DFQATT and CDR2 as SNEGSKA (reference sequence). The CDR3 spans 16 residues. CDR3 loop: CSASLQPPPNTGELFF. The CDR3 DNA follows: TGCAGTGCTAGCCTCCAACCCCCGCCGAACACCGGGGAGCTGTTTTTT.

This clonotype occurred a few times. V gene TRBV10-3 combines with J gene TRBJ2-4, with a possible D match to TRBD1 (5 bases). V lost 8 bases, J lost 5 bases, and 10 bases lay in between. From germline, CDR1 is ENHRY and CDR2 SYGVKD. CDR3 length equals 12 residues. The CDR3 bases are TGTGCCATCCCGACAGTTCAAAACATTCAGTACTTC. It yields the protein CAIPTVQNIQYF.

This chain connects TRBV29-1 to TRBJ2-7, with D possibly being TRBD2 (5 bases). The CDR3 contains 17 residues. V lost 0 bases to trimming and J lost 2 bases, with 20 bases between them. Germline V gives CDR1 SQVTM, CDR2 ANQGSEA. CDR3 sequence: CSVEDGHRSGDPYEQYF. The DNA of the CDR3 is TGCAGCGTTGAAGATGGTCATAGGAGCGGAGACCCCTACGAGCAGTACTTC.

This clonotype was picked up a small number of times. The rearrangement uses TRBV4-2 and TRBJ2-3, with 8 bases that match TRBD2. The germline V gene encodes CDR1 LGHNA and CDR2 YNFKEQ. J was trimmed by 4 bases and V by 4 bases; bases with no gene match: 13. This CDR3 spans 17 amino acids. The CDR3 loop reads CASSLLPGTRDADTQYF. As DNA, the CDR3 is TGTGCCAGCAGCCTCCTGCCCGGGACTAGGGATGCAGATACGCAGTATTTT.